This T cell receptor beta chain was observed in a study of control samples from healthy donors and cancer patients. TCRdb's table, derived via immunoSEQ multiplex PCR, lists solely in-frame clones and lacks some. The sample shows 150,000 to 200,000 clones, around 90% of them seen only once. V lost 1 base, J lost 7 bases, and 5 bases stayed unmatched. Germline V gene lookup returns CDR1 KGHSH and CDR2 LQKENI. The CDR3 has 14 residues. This chain uses TRBV18 with TRBJ1-2, with 8 bases that match TRBD1. The clonotype was recovered from a man aged 30 to 39 in good health. The sample consisted of blood. The CDR3 nucleotides read TGTGCCAGCTCACCACGTCAGGGGGCAAGTGGCTACACCTTC. Residues: CASSPRQGASGYTF.